These T cell receptor beta chains were read from a single sample in a study of OX40 agonist ivuxolimab in advanced cancers. Some clones are missing from TCRdb's copy, which holds only in-frame ones; the method was immunoSEQ multiplex PCR. The sample lists approximately 82,000 clones; about nine tenths were seen once. The starting material was CD4+ or CD8+ T cells sorted from blood, obtained in a trial of the OX40 agonist ivuxolimab. These receptors were collected from an adult with an advanced solid tumor such as melanoma, head and neck, liver or kidney cancer. CDR3s include the opening cysteine and the closing phenylalanine or tryptophan. D genes are given only for firm matches. Only some rows state a clone size, as once, few, many or a class for expanded clones.

TRBV10-3	NA	NA	TRBJ1-2	CAISAQVNYGYTF	TGCGCCATCAGTGCCCAGGTTAACTATGGCTACACCTTC
TRBV5-1	NA	NA	TRBJ2-7	CASSPLGHSYEQYF	TGCGCCAGCAGTCCCCTGGGACACTCCTACGAGCAGTACTTC
TRBV30	NA	NA	TRBJ2-7	CAWSPTAYEQYF	TGTGCCTGGAGTCCGACTGCCTACGAGCAGTACTTC
TRBV6-6	NA	NA	TRBJ2-5	CASREPSTEETQYF	TGTGCCAGCAGAGAGCCCTCGACAGAAGAGACCCAGTACTTC
TRBV6-7	NA	TRBD1	TRBJ1-5	CASSYRTGEQPQHF	TGTGCCAGCAGTTACCGGACAGGGGAGCAGCCCCAGCATTTT
TRBV5-1	NA	NA	TRBJ1-1	CASSPRGGQENTEAFF	TGCGCCAGCAGCCCAAGAGGGGGGCAGGAGAACACTGAAGCTTTCTTT
TRBV18	NA	NA	TRBJ1-2	CASTHSIQIANYGYTF	TGTGCCAGCACTCATAGTATCCAAATAGCTAACTATGGCTACACCTTC
TRBV18	NA	NA	TRBJ2-5	CASSPPTPRLGGETQYF	TGTGCCAGCTCACCACCAACACCAAGGCTAGGGGGGGAGACCCAGTACTTC
TRBV7-9	NA	TRBD1	TRBJ2-3	CASSIGQGRDTQYF	TGTGCCAGCAGCATTGGACAGGGGAGAGATACGCAGTATTTT
TRBV18	NA	NA	TRBJ2-3	CASSLLDTDTQYF	TGTGCCAGCTCACTGCTGGACACAGATACGCAGTATTTT
TRBV5-1	NA	NA	TRBJ2-5	CASSLHRVGTQYF	TGCGCCAGCAGCTTACACAGGGTGGGGACCCAGTACTTC
TRBV11-2	NA	NA	TRBJ1-4	CASSPPAARGEKLFF	TGTGCCAGCAGCCCCCCAGCCGCCCGCGGTGAAAAACTGTTTTTT
TRBV7-2	once	NA	TRBJ2-3	CASSPSVAVTDTQYF	TGTGCCAGCAGCCCGAGTGTAGCGGTCACAGATACGCAGTATTTT
TRBV10-3	NA	NA	TRBJ2-5	CAISDGGAQETQYF	TGTGCCATCAGTGACGGCGGGGCACAAGAGACCCAGTACTTC
TRBV2	NA	NA	TRBJ1-5	CASSTGLWQPQHF	TGTGCCAGCAGTACAGGGCTATGGCAGCCCCAGCATTTT
TRBV5-1	NA	TRBD1	TRBJ1-1	CASSPGTGGSTEAFF	TGCGCCAGCAGCCCAGGGACAGGGGGGAGCACTGAAGCTTTCTTT
TRBV19	NA	NA	TRBJ2-6	CAIAELGANVLTF	TGTGCCATAGCCGAACTTGGGGCCAACGTCCTGACTTTC
TRBV19	once	NA	TRBJ2-5	CASQGAGETQYF	TGTGCCAGTCAAGGGGCAGGGGAGACCCAGTACTTC
TRBV18	NA	NA	TRBJ1-2	CASSPKVAALNYGYTF	TGTGCCAGCTCACCAAAAGTGGCGGCCCTGAACTATGGCTACACCTTC
TRBV7-9	NA	NA	TRBJ1-4	CASSLAVWDATNEKLFF	TGTGCCAGCAGCTTAGCGGTTTGGGATGCAACTAATGAAAAACTGTTTTTT
TRBV9	NA	TRBD2	TRBJ2-3	CASSLGGVATDTQYF	TGTGCCAGCAGTCTCGGGGGGGTGGCCACAGATACGCAGTATTTT
TRBV7-6	NA	TRBD2	TRBJ2-1	CASSTLAGVGDEQFF	TGTGCCAGCAGCACCCTAGCGGGAGTGGGCGATGAGCAGTTCTTC
TRBV10-3	NA	NA	TRBJ2-1	CAIAHEGREQFF	TGTGCCATCGCCCACGAAGGCCGGGAGCAGTTCTTC
TRBV19	NA	TRBD1	TRBJ2-2	CATELGGGQGRGLFF	TGTGCCACCGAACTGGGTGGTGGACAGGGCCGGGGGCTGTTTTTT
TRBV5-4	NA	NA	TRBJ2-5	CASSNGGAGETQYF	TGTGCCAGCAGTAATGGGGGGGCCGGGGAGACCCAGTACTTC
TRBV30	NA	TRBD1	TRBJ2-7	CAWSRSRQGSEQYF	TGTGCCTGGAGTAGGTCGAGACAGGGAAGCGAGCAGTACTTC
TRBV27	NA	NA	TRBJ2-5	CASSLLGAMETQYF	TGTGCCAGCAGTTTATTAGGGGCGATGGAGACCCAGTACTTC
TRBV5-4	NA	NA	TRBJ2-2	CASSLGTPGSTGELFF	TGTGCCAGCAGCTTAGGGACTCCGGGGAGCACCGGGGAGCTGTTTTTT
TRBV11-3	NA	NA	TRBJ2-3	CASSLGEGWADTQYF	TGTGCCAGCAGCTTAGGAGAGGGGTGGGCAGATACGCAGTATTTT
TRBV30	NA	NA	TRBJ2-7	CAWVRRGPAYEQYF	TGTGCCTGGGTGCGTAGAGGGCCTGCCTACGAGCAGTACTTC
TRBV19	NA	TRBD1	TRBJ1-4	CASSRPGGSEKLFF	TGTGCCAGTAGTAGGCCAGGGGGTAGTGAAAAACTGTTTTTT
TRBV15	once	TRBD1	TRBJ1-2	CATSRGNTGGAHGYTF	TGTGCCACCAGCAGAGGGAATACAGGGGGCGCCCATGGCTACACCTTC
TRBV11-3	NA	TRBD1	TRBJ1-1	CASSRAGTGVDTEAFF	TGTGCCAGCAGCAGAGCCGGGACAGGGGTAGACACTGAAGCTTTCTTT
TRBV6-5	NA	TRBD1	TRBJ1-1	CASSQTGGTEAFF	TGTGCCAGCAGTCAAACAGGGGGCACTGAAGCTTTCTTT
TRBV30	NA	TRBD2	TRBJ2-5	CAWSLGLAGETQYF	TGTGCCTGGAGCCTCGGACTAGCGGGCGAGACCCAGTACTTC
TRBV15	NA	NA	TRBJ2-2	CATSRDSTVGELFF	TGTGCCACCAGCAGAGACTCGACAGTCGGGGAGCTGTTTTTT
TRBV4-1	NA	TRBD1	TRBJ2-7	CASTLDFRDRGAYEQYF	TGCGCCAGCACCTTAGATTTCCGGGACAGGGGGGCATACGAGCAGTACTTC
TRBV30	NA	NA	TRBJ1-1	CAWSVGQMNTEAFF	TGTGCCTGGAGTGTGGGGCAAATGAACACTGAAGCTTTCTTT
TRBV5-1	NA	NA	TRBJ1-3	CASSLITGSTSGNTIYF	TGCGCCAGCAGCTTGATTACAGGAAGTACCTCTGGAAACACCATATATTTT
TRBV6-6	NA	NA	TRBJ2-7	CASSGNEQYF	TGTGCCAGCAGTGGGAACGAGCAGTACTTC
TRBV25-1	NA	NA	TRBJ2-5	CASGPIDQETQYF	TGTGCCAGTGGTCCGATAGACCAAGAGACCCAGTACTTC
TRBV11-2	NA	NA	TRBJ2-7	CTSSLAEGYEQYF	TGTACCAGCAGCTTAGCTGAGGGGTACGAGCAGTACTTC
TRBV4-1	NA	NA	TRBJ2-6	CASSQESRTSGANVLTF	TGCGCCAGCAGCCAAGAGTCGCGGACCTCTGGGGCCAACGTCCTGACTTTC
TRBV5-1	once	TRBD2	TRBJ2-3	CASSLFSGTLTLTDTQYF	TGCGCCAGCAGTTTATTTAGCGGGACGTTAACCCTCACAGATACGCAGTATTTT
TRBV28	NA	NA	TRBJ2-3	CASNAEPDTQYF	TGTGCCAGCAACGCCGAACCAGATACGCAGTATTTT
TRBV9	NA	NA	TRBJ1-3	CASSVGDTRLSGNTIYF	TGTGCCAGCAGCGTTGGGGATACCCGCCTCTCTGGAAACACCATATATTTT
TRBV6-1	NA	NA	TRBJ1-5	CASSPYSNQPQHF	TGTGCCAGCAGTCCTTATAGCAATCAGCCCCAGCATTTT
TRBV5-8	few	NA	TRBJ1-2	CASSLEAGEGYTF	TGTGCCAGCAGCTTGGAGGCAGGGGAAGGCTACACCTTC
TRBV10-3	NA	NA	TRBJ1-1	CAIRSMTEAFF	TGTGCCATCAGGTCGATGACTGAAGCTTTCTTT
TRBV20-1	NA	NA	TRBJ2-7	CSASIQYEQYF	TGCAGTGCTAGTATCCAGTACGAGCAGTACTTC
TRBV4-2	once	NA	TRBJ2-5	CASSQDSNQETQYF	TGTGCCAGCAGCCAGGACAGTAACCAAGAGACCCAGTACTTC